A selection of T cell receptor beta chains follows, all from one sample in a study of beta chain features in type 1 diabetes. Sequencing was performed with immunoSEQ multiplex PCR; in TCRdb, only in-frame clones are kept and a portion is missing. The table records approximately 470,000 clones, roughly 30% of them present only once. The sequenced sample consisted of naive CD4+ T cells from blood. The receptors here all came from a man younger than 35 in good health. The CDR3 runs from the conserved cysteine through the conserved F or W. A D gene is named only where the DNA matches it firmly. Some rows mark clone size as missing; the rest say once, few, many or name a class of expanded clone.

d_call: NA
v_call: TRBV28
j_call: TRBJ2-4
clone_size: NA
cdr3_nt: TGTGCCAGCAGTTTGGGACCACGTCAGTACTTC
cdr3_aa: CASSLGPRQYF

d_call: NA
v_call: TRBV14
j_call: TRBJ2-5
clone_size: NA
cdr3_nt: TGTGCCAGCAGCCAAGCCCAGTCTCAAGAGACCCAGTACTTC
cdr3_aa: CASSQAQSQETQYF

d_call: NA
v_call: TRBV10-3
j_call: TRBJ2-3
clone_size: few
cdr3_nt: TGTGCCATGGCGGTCGGGGGCACAGATACGCAGTATTTT
cdr3_aa: CAMAVGGTDTQYF

d_call: NA
v_call: TRBV29-1
j_call: TRBJ2-3
clone_size: NA
cdr3_nt: TGCAGCGTTGAAAGCTCGGGGGGCACAGATACGCAGTATTTT
cdr3_aa: CSVESSGGTDTQYF

d_call: TRBD2
v_call: TRBV9
j_call: TRBJ2-3
clone_size: NA
cdr3_nt: TGTGCCAGCAGCGTTAGCGGGAGGGACACAGATACGCAGTATTTT
cdr3_aa: CASSVSGRDTDTQYF

d_call: NA
v_call: TRBV30
j_call: TRBJ1-4
clone_size: few
cdr3_nt: TGTGCCTGGAGTTCAGGGAGGACTGCAACTAATGAAAAACTGTTTTTT
cdr3_aa: CAWSSGRTATNEKLFF

d_call: NA
v_call: TRBV30
j_call: TRBJ1-4
clone_size: NA
cdr3_nt: TGTGCCTGGAGTAGGCCTGAAAAACTGTTTTTT
cdr3_aa: CAWSRPEKLFF

d_call: NA
v_call: TRBV11-2
j_call: TRBJ2-3
clone_size: NA
cdr3_nt: TGTGCCAGCAGCTCGCCGGGCACAGATACGCAGTATTTT
cdr3_aa: CASSSPGTDTQYF

d_call: NA
v_call: TRBV9
j_call: TRBJ2-7
clone_size: NA
cdr3_nt: TGTGCCAGCAGCGACGGACATACTACTTCCTACGAGCAGTACTTC
cdr3_aa: CASSDGHTTSYEQYF

d_call: NA
v_call: TRBV7-2
j_call: TRBJ2-7
clone_size: NA
cdr3_nt: TGTGCCAGCAGCTTAGCAGGCGGATCCTACGAGCAGTACTTC
cdr3_aa: CASSLAGGSYEQYF

d_call: NA
v_call: TRBV4-3
j_call: TRBJ1-4
clone_size: NA
cdr3_nt: TGCGCCAGCAGCCCTAAAAACCAAAGGACAGCCTTTAATGAAAAACTGTTTTTT
cdr3_aa: CASSPKNQRTAFNEKLFF

d_call: NA
v_call: TRBV5-1
j_call: TRBJ2-7
clone_size: NA
cdr3_nt: TGCGCCAGCAGCTTGGATCAGGGGCGGCGGTACTTC
cdr3_aa: CASSLDQGRRYF

d_call: NA
v_call: TRBV15
j_call: TRBJ2-3
clone_size: NA
cdr3_nt: TGTGCCACCAGCAGAGGGACAGATCTCGATACGCAGTATTTT
cdr3_aa: CATSRGTDLDTQYF

d_call: NA
v_call: TRBV29-1
j_call: TRBJ2-1
clone_size: NA
cdr3_nt: TGCAGCGTTGAACGGGAGATCCGTTACAATGAGCAGTTCTTC
cdr3_aa: CSVEREIRYNEQFF

d_call: NA
v_call: TRBV11-2
j_call: TRBJ2-3
clone_size: few
cdr3_nt: TGTGCCAGCAGCTTGGGCGGAGGGCGTACGCAGTATTTT
cdr3_aa: CASSLGGGRTQYF

d_call: TRBD2
v_call: TRBV30
j_call: TRBJ2-7
clone_size: NA
cdr3_nt: TGTGCCTGCGCTCGAAGCGGGAAGGGGTACGAGCAGTACTTC
cdr3_aa: CACARSGKGYEQYF

d_call: NA
v_call: TRBV5-1
j_call: TRBJ1-1
clone_size: NA
cdr3_nt: TGCGCCAGCAGCTTGGACAGTATGAACACTGAAGCTTTCTTT
cdr3_aa: CASSLDSMNTEAFF

d_call: NA
v_call: TRBV4-3
j_call: TRBJ2-7
clone_size: NA
cdr3_nt: TGCGCCAGCAGCCAAACAGGTGGCGACGAGCAGTACTTC
cdr3_aa: CASSQTGGDEQYF

d_call: TRBD2
v_call: TRBV2
j_call: TRBJ2-3
clone_size: NA
cdr3_nt: TGTGCCAACCCGACTAGCGGGAGGGCCCGGAGCACAGATACGCAGTATTTT
cdr3_aa: CANPTSGRARSTDTQYF

d_call: TRBD2
v_call: TRBV4-3
j_call: TRBJ2-7
clone_size: NA
cdr3_nt: TGCGCCAGCAGCCAACTAGCGGGAGTGACCTACGAGCAGTACTTC
cdr3_aa: CASSQLAGVTYEQYF